This T cell receptor (beta chain) emerged from a study of T cell responses to AZD1222 COVID-19 vaccine. Only in-frame clones appear in the TCRdb table, and some are missing; sequencing was by immunoSEQ multiplex PCR. The table lists fewer than 150,000 clones, 90% of them singletons. The CDR3 is 14 amino acids. From germline, CDR1 is SGHNT and CDR2 YYREEE (reference sequence). J gave up 2 bases and V 4 bases, and 5 bases lay outside the gene matches. V and J are TRBV5-4 and TRBJ2-5, with 7 bases matching TRBD1. This receptor was taken from an adult who received the AZD1222 COVID-19 vaccine. The source was peripheral blood, collected 28 days after the second AZD1222 dose. The CDR3 region is CASSRDSRQETQYF. The CDR3 DNA reads as TGTGCCAGCAGCCGGGACAGCCGGCAAGAGACCCAGTACTTC.